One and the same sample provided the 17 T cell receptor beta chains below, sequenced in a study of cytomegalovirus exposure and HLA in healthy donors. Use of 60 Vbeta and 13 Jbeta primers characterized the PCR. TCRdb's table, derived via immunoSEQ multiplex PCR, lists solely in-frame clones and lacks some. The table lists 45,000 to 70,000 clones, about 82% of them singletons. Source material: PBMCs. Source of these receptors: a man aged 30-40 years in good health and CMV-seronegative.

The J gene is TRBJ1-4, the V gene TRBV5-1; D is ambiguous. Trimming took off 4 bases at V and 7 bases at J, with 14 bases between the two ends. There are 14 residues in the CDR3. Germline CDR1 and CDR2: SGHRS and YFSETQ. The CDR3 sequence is CASSADNVGEKLFF. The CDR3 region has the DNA TGCGCCAGCAGCGCCGACAATGTGGGTGAAAAACTGTTTTTT.

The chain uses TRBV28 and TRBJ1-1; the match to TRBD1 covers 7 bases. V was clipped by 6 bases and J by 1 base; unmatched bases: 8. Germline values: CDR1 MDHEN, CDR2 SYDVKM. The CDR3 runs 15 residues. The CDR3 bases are TGTGCCAGCAGGGAAAGGGGGCGGGGGAACACTGAAGCTTTCTTT. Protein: CASRERGRGNTEAFF.

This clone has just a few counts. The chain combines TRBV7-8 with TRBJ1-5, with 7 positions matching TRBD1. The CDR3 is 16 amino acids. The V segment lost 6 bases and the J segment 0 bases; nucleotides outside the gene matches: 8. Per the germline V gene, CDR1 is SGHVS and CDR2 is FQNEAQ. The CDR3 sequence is CASRLVGGSSNQPQHF. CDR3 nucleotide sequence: TGTGCCAGCAGGCTAGTAGGGGGCTCTAGCAATCAGCCCCAGCATTTT. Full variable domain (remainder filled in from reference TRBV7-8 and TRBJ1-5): GAGVSQSPRYKVAKRGQDVALRCDPISGHVSLFWYQQALGQGPEFLTYFQNEAQLDKSGLPSDRFFAERPEGSVSTLKIQRTQQEDSAVYLCASRLVGGSSNQPQHFGDGTRLSIL.

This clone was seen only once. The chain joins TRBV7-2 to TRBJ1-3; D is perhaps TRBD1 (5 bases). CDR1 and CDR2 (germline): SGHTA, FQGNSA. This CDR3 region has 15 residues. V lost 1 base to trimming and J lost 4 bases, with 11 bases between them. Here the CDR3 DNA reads TGTGCCAGCAGCTTAGGTGGGGCCCTGGGAAACACCATATATTTT. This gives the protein CASSLGGALGNTIYF.

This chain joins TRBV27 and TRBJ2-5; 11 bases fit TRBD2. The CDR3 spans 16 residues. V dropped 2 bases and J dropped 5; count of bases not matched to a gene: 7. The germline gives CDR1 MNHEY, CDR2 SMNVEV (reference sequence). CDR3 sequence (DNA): TGTGCCAGCAGTTTAAATAGCGGGAGGGCCGGGGAGACCCAGTACTTC. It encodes CASSLNSGRAGETQYF.

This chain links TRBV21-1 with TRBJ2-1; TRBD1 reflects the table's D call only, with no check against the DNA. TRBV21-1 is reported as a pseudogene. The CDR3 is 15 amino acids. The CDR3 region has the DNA TGTGCCAGCAGCAAAGTTGGCAGGGGGCCCCATGAGCAGTTCTTC. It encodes CASSKVGRGPHEQFF.

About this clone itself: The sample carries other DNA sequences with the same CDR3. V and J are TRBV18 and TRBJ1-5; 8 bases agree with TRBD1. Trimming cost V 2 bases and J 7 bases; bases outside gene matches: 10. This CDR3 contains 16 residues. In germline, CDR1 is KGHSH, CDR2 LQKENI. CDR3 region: CASSPGGQGPRQPQHF. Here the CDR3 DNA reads TGTGCCAGCTCACCAGGAGGACAGGGACCTAGGCAGCCCCAGCATTTT.

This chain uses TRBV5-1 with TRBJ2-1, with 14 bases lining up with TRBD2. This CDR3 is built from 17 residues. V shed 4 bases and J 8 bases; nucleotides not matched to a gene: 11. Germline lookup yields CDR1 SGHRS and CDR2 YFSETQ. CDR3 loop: CASSGRLAGGRKDEQFF. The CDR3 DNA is TGCGCCAGCAGCGGTAGACTAGCGGGAGGGAGGAAGGATGAGCAGTTCTTC.

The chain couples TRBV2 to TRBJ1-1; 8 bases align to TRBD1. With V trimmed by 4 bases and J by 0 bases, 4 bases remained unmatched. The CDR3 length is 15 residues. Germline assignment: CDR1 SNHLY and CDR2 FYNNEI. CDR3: CASSGQGRMNTEAFF. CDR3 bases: TGTGCCAGCAGTGGACAGGGGAGGATGAACACTGAAGCTTTCTTT. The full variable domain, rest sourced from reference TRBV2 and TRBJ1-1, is EPEVTQTPSHQVTQMGQEVILRCVPISNHLYFYWYRQILGQKVEFLVSFYNNEISEKSEIFDDQFSVERPDGSNFTLKIRSTKLEDSAMYFCASSGQGRMNTEAFFGQGTRLTVV.

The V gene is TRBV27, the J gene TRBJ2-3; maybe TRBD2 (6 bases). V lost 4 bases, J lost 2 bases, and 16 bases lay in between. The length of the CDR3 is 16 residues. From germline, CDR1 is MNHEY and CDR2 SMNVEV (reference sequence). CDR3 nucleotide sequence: TGTGCCAGCAGTTCGTCCGGGACTTTCAACACAGATACGCAGTATTTT. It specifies CASSSSGTFNTDTQYF.

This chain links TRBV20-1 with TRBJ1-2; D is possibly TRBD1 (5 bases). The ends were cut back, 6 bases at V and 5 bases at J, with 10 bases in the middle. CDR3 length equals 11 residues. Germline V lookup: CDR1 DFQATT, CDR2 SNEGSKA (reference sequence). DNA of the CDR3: TGCAGTGCCTCGGGGGGGTATGGCTACACCTTC. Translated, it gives CSASGGYGYTF.

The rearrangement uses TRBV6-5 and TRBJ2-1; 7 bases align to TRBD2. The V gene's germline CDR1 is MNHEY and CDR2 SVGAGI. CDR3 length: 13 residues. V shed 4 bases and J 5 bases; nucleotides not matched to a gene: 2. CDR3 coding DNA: TGTGCCAGCAGTTCGGGACTAAACAATGAGCAGTTCTTC. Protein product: CASSSGLNNEQFF.

CDR3 amino acids: CASSPRTGTEQFF. DNA of the CDR3: TGTGCCAGCAGCCCTCGGACAGGAACCGAGCAGTTCTTC. The chain couples TRBV11-2 to TRBJ2-1, with TRBD1 matching 7 bases. J gave up 10 bases and V 5 bases, and 8 bases lay outside the gene matches. The germline V gene has CDR1 SGHAT and CDR2 FQNNGV. This CDR3 contains 13 residues. Full variable domain (rest looked up from reference TRBV11-2 and TRBJ2-1): EAGVAQSPRYKIIEKRQSVAFWCNPISGHATLYWYQQILGQGPKLLIQFQNNGVVDDSQLPKDRFSAERLKGVDSTLKIQPAKLEDSAVYLCASSPRTGTEQFFGPGTRLTVL.

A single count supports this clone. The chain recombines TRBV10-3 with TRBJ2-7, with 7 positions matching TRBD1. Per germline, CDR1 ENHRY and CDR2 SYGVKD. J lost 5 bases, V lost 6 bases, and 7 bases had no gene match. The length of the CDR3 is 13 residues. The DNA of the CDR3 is TGTGCCATCAGCGACAGGGAAGCCAACGAGCAGTACTTC. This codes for CAISDREANEQYF.

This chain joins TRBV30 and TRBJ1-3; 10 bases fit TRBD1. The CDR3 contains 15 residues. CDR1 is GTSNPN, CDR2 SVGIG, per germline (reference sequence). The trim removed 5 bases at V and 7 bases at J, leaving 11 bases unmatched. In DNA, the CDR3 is TGTGCCTGGGCCAGACGGGACAGGGGAAGGAACACCATATATTTT. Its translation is CAWARRDRGRNTIYF.

The DNA of the CDR3 is TGTGCCTGGAGTGGGGCTCTAGCGGGAGGGTTCAATGAGCAGTTCTTC. Translating gives CAWSGALAGGFNEQFF. The chain joins TRBV30 to TRBJ2-1; the match to TRBD2 covers 12 bases. The V segment lost 1 base and the J segment 6 bases; nucleotides outside the gene matches: 7. Germline V gene lookup returns CDR1 GTSNPN and CDR2 SVGIG (reference sequence). The CDR3 sequence is 16 residues long.

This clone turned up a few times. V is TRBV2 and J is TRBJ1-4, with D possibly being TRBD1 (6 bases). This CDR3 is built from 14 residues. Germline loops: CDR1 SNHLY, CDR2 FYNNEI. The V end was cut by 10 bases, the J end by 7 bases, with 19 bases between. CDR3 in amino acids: CATNKDSDSEKLFF. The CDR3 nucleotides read TGTGCCACAAATAAGGACAGTGACAGTGAAAAACTGTTTTTT.